Given below is one T cell receptor (beta chain) in context. The antigen it recognizes is unknown. Base qualities were left out, and no much larger clone turns up one base away. This specimen comes from a study of blood T cell repertoires in COVID-19 (dated by TCRdb to 2020 to 2022). Background for the entire study: Samples from collaborators originated in the United States, Italy and Spain and spanned both the acute and convalescent phases of COVID-19. The prospective study material was composed of cDNA or gDNA derived from T cells, B-cell-depleted T cells, or PBMCs. Deeply sampled blood TCRbeta repertoires from subjects exposed to, actively infected with, or recovered from COVID-19 were included in the dataset. The repertoires were made available in a free public database intended to serve as a resource for research on the immune response to SARS-CoV-2. The samples were drawn from the first 160 participants of the ongoing ImmuneRACE study and from 950 to 1,500 subjects provided by 6 global collaborators. A de-identified subject ID, COVID-19 status, age in years and sex were almost always included in the sample metadata. Where HLA class I and class II types were available, the types were taken from metadata supplied by the sample provider, not from assay-based typing.

One collaborating source in Seattle enrolled patients while the patients were actively infected and followed the patients over time throughout the course of disease. Whole blood was collected in K2EDTA tubes by collaborating institutions according to the institutions' own protocols. For TCRbeta analysis, collaborator samples were shipped as frozen whole blood, as isolated PBMCs, or as DNA extracted from either sample type. The paper as a whole reports these results and caveats: Clinical and demographic metadata were provided uncurated, with the amount varying by source and participant.

TCRbeta CDR3 regions were amplified from genomic DNA by means of the immunoSEQ Assay, a bias-controlled multiplex PCR. On the authors' methods: Within the assay, amplification of reference gene primers was used to estimate how many nucleated cells each sample contained. Sequence reads were collapsed and filtered to measure the absolute abundance of every unique TCRbeta CDR3 rearrangement. Productive Simpson clonality was computed per sample as the square root of Simpson's diversity index over productive rearrangements. As stored in TCRdb, this immuneACCESS dataset retains in-frame rearrangements with V and J assigned. A fraction of the clones does not appear; measured against another copy, unresolved V genes explain less than half of the discrepancy, and the remainder lacks a known reason. V and J calls and clone size are copied from that table; D and trimming were computed from the DNA. The sample records 270,000 or so clones, roughly 90% of which are singletons. The ten largest clones capture approximately 12% of the sample.

V and J are truncated by 4 bases and 5 bases respectively, leaving an intervening sequence of 11 bases. From the cysteine up to the phenylalanine, the CDR3 has a length of 12 residues. The sequence is cut down to CDR3 DNA, 36 bases in frame from base 1. For CDR1 and CDR2, the germline V gene (reference sequence) lists GTSNPN and SVGIG. The receptor chain draws on TRBV30 and TRBJ1-2, with TRBD1 as a weak D call on 6 bases. This clonotype was sampled from a woman in her twenties or thirties with COVID-19, enrolled during active disease. Sequenced material: peripheral blood. CDR3 sequence: CAWNREPYGYTF. In nucleotides, the sequence is TGTGCCTGGAACAGGGAACCTTATGGCTACACCTTC.